The subject of this entry is one T cell receptor (beta chain). Its antigen is not known. The CDR3 loop spans 14 amino acids. The J segment lost 4 bases and the V segment lost 7 bases, leaving 9 bases of the junction unmatched. Germline values: CDR1 LNHDA, CDR2 SQIVND (reference sequence). The source of the sample is a study of neurological immune-mediated disorders. Study-wide results and caveats: Expanded clones shared no identical CDR3 amino acid sequences across subjects, which suggested private TCR-beta repertoires in all groups.

PBMCs numbering 2 million and stored at -80 C yielded the unsorted libraries. The cDNA was generated through 5'RACE incorporating 10-nucleotide random UMIs. TCRdb re-derived calls from the 5' RACE reads in MiXCR, one entry per CDR3 protein. The table records tens of thousands of distinct CDR3 sequences, less than 8.5% of them present only once. The J gene is TRBJ1-1, the V gene TRBV19; 7 bases align to TRBD1. This receptor was obtained from a woman aged 40 to 50 in good health. The sequenced material came from PBMCs. CDR3 region: CASKGQSGGTEAFF. The CDR3 bases are TGTGCCAGTAAGGGACAGTCTGGGGGCACTGAAGCTTTCTTT.